This T cell receptor beta chain emerged from a study of vaccination effects on CD4 cells after COVID-19. V lost 3 bases and J lost 0, with 8 bases in between. This CDR3 has 14 residues. CDR1 and CDR2 (germline): SEHNR, FQNEAQ (reference sequence). As concerns this clone: Its specificity is unknown.

Only in-frame clones appear in the TCRdb table, and some are missing; sequencing was by immunoSEQ multiplex PCR. The sample comprises 35,000 to 40,000 clones, roughly 74% of which are singletons, and 3% rests with the top ten. Isolation of CD4+ T cells took place after less than twelve days of culture. Material: CD4+ T cells from PBMCs cultured without peptide, obtained before COVID-19 vaccination. The chain uses TRBV7-9 and TRBJ2-5; D call uncertain. The receptor was derived from a human donor who received a COVID-19 vaccine. The CDR3 DNA reads as TGTGCCAGCAGCTTTAGTACACACCAAGAGACCCAGTACTTC. Translated, it gives CASSFSTHQETQYF.